Shown below are 32 T cell receptor beta chains from a single sample sequenced in a study of Ad26.COV2.S vaccination and SARS-CoV-2 variants. Using immunoSEQ multiplex PCR, the repertoire was profiled, and TCRdb retains in-frame clones only, with some absent. Of about 140,000 clones detected, roughly 88% appear once; the ten largest clones hold around 5.1%. Sequencing was performed on peripheral blood, taken after recovery from COVID-19. These receptors came from a human donor who had recovered from COVID-19.

J is TRBJ1-4 and V is TRBV5-1; weak D call: TRBD1 (5 bases). CDR1 is SGHRS and CDR2 is YFSETQ in the germline V gene. V was pared by 4 bases and J by 8 bases, with 15 bases between. CDR3 size: 14 residues. The CDR3 region has the DNA TGCGCCAGCAGCATCCGACCTAGGGACGAAAAACTGTTTTTT. Its translation is CASSIRPRDEKLFF.

The chain employs TRBV5-6 and TRBJ2-7; TRBD2 is a possible D gene (5 bases). CDR3 size: 14 residues. V lost 1 base, J lost 7 bases, and 15 bases lay in between. CDR1 and CDR2 from the germline V gene are SGHDT and YYEEEE. The CDR3 coding sequence is TGTGCCAGCAGCTTGATTATGACTTCGGGGGAGCAGTACTTC. It encodes CASSLIMTSGEQYF.

The count of this clone is one. J is TRBJ2-2 and V is TRBV28; 9 bases agree with TRBD1. The V segment lost 6 bases and the J segment 4 bases; nucleotides outside the gene matches: 3. Germline loops: CDR1 MDHEN, CDR2 SYDVKM. This CDR3 has 14 residues. The CDR3: CASRGTGSTGELFF. As DNA, the CDR3 is TGTGCCAGCAGAGGGACAGGGTCCACCGGGGAGCTGTTTTTT.

This sequence joins TRBV28 and TRBJ1-5, with D possibly being TRBD1 (6 bases). V gave up 6 bases and J gave up 11 bases, with 26 bases separating them. Germline CDR1 and CDR2: MDHEN and SYDVKM. CDR3 length: 16 residues. For the CDR3, the DNA is TGTGCCAGCAGAACCCCCTCCCGGGGCAGGGGTTCAGCCCAGCATTTT. Its protein product is CASRTPSRGRGSAQHF.

V is TRBV15 and J is TRBJ1-1; D is unresolved. V shed 0 bases and J shed 5 bases, with 19 bases lying between them. The germline V gene encodes CDR1 LNHNV and CDR2 YYDKDF (reference sequence). The CDR3 covers 17 residues. In DNA form, the CDR3 reads TGTGCCACCAGCAGAGAGGCCCCCTCACGGGTGGGAACTGAAGCTTTCTTT. Amino acid sequence: CATSREAPSRVGTEAFF.

The rearrangement uses TRBV7-8 and TRBJ2-5, with TRBD2 identical over 7 bases. V gave up 4 bases and J gave up 5 bases; unmatched junction bases: 13. CDR1 and CDR2 from the germline V gene are SGHVS and FQNEAQ. The CDR3 loop spans 16 amino acids. This chain's CDR3 is CASSSRGMTSLETQYF. In DNA, the CDR3 is TGTGCCAGCAGCTCGAGAGGAATGACTAGCTTGGAGACCCAGTACTTC.

The V and J genes are TRBV18 and TRBJ1-2; TRBD1 matches 9 bases. The CDR3 has 13 amino acids. With V trimmed by 5 bases and J by 9 bases, 7 bases remained unmatched. CDR1 and CDR2 (germline): KGHSH, LQKENI. The CDR3 is CASSTQGADRYTF. The DNA for the CDR3 is TGTGCCAGCTCAACACAGGGGGCCGATCGCTACACCTTC.

The chain combines TRBV18 with TRBJ2-3; unclear D gene. The CDR3 has 15 residues. V was pared by 4 bases and J by 0 bases, with 11 bases between. Germline V gene data show CDR1 as KGHSH and CDR2 as LQKENI. The CDR3 nucleotides read TGTGCCAGCTCACTGAGCATGGGTAGCACAGATACGCAGTATTTT. Its protein product is CASSLSMGSTDTQYF.

The V gene is TRBV7-2, the J gene TRBJ2-1; D not certain. Trimming removed 3 bases at V and 13 bases at J, with 13 bases between. The CDR3 loop spans 12 amino acids. CDR1 is SGHTA, CDR2 FQGNSA, per germline. The CDR3 nucleotides read TGTGCCAGCAGCTTCGAGATAATGAAACAGTTCTTC. This encodes CASSFEIMKQFF.

The CDR3 here is CASSVEQGANSPLHF. CDR3 nucleotides: TGTGCCAGCAGCGTAGAACAGGGGGCTAATTCACCCCTCCACTTT. V gene TRBV9 combines with J gene TRBJ1-6, with TRBD1 matching over 9 bases. Germline V lookup: CDR1 SGDLS, CDR2 YYNGEE. The CDR3 is 15 residues long. Losses at the gene ends were 0 bases for V and 6 bases for J; bases not matched to a gene: 1.

This chain uses TRBV12-5 with TRBJ2-7; 7 bases agree with TRBD1. From germline, CDR1 is LGHNT and CDR2 FRNRAP. Trimming at V came to 2 bases and at J to 3 bases, leaving 1 base not matched to a gene. CDR3 length equals 13 residues. The chain's CDR3 is CASGLTGVYEQYF. The DNA of the CDR3 is TGTGCTAGTGGTTTGACAGGGGTCTACGAGCAGTACTTC.

This sequence joins TRBV5-4 and TRBJ1-6; D might be TRBD1 (5 bases). This CDR3 comprises 13 residues. Per germline, CDR1 SGHNT and CDR2 YYREEE (reference sequence). The germline V and J ends were trimmed by 6 bases and 10 bases, with 14 bases remaining between them. The chain's CDR3 is CASKVGGHSPLHF. The CDR3 DNA reads TGTGCCAGCAAGGTGGGGGGTCACTCACCCCTCCACTTT.

The gene calls are TRBV27 and TRBJ2-7, with 7 bases identical to TRBD1. Germline V gene data show CDR1 as MNHEY and CDR2 as SMNVEV (reference sequence). The CDR3 sequence is 12 residues long. J lost 2 bases, V lost 6 bases, and 1 base had no gene match. In nucleotides, the CDR3 is TGTGCCAGCAGAACAGGGGCCTACGAGCAGTACTTC. Translating it yields CASRTGAYEQYF.

This sequence joins TRBV10-2 and TRBJ1-4, with 10 bases fitting TRBD1. The V and J ends lost 2 bases and 8 bases, in that order; junction bases with no gene match: 14. Germline CDR1 is WSHSY and CDR2 is SAAADI. The CDR3 consists of 18 residues. DNA for the CDR3: TGCGCCAGCAGTGAGCCCAGCCTCGGACAGGGGGTTGGAGAAAAACTGTTTTTT. Its translation is CASSEPSLGQGVGEKLFF.

CDR3 in DNA: TGTGCCAGCAGCGCCACAGCTGCGGGAAACACCATATATTTT. Encoded protein: CASSATAAGNTIYF. The chain is built from TRBV9 and TRBJ1-3; no clear D. The germline V gene has CDR1 SGDLS and CDR2 YYNGEE. Trimming stripped 3 bases from V and 4 bases from J, with 11 bases between. The CDR3 totals 14 residues. The whole variable domain, filled in from reference TRBV9 and TRBJ1-3, reads DSGVTQTPKHLITATGQRVTLRCSPRSGDLSVYWYQQSLDQGLQFLIQYYNGEERAKGNILERFSAQQFPDLHSELNLSSLELGDSALYFCASSATAAGNTIYFGEGSWLTVV.

The rearrangement links TRBV6-1 to TRBJ1-2; unclear D gene. CDR1 and CDR2 (germline): MNHNS, SASEGT. Trimming removed 2 bases from V and 1 base from J, with 5 bases in between. CDR3 length: 13 amino acids. The CDR3 region has the DNA TGTGCCAGCAGTGAAAAGGATAACTATGGCTACACCTTC. It codes for CASSEKDNYGYTF.

The rearrangement joins TRBV4-3 to TRBJ2-3; TRBD2 matches at 9 bases. The J segment lost 2 bases and the V segment lost 4 bases, leaving 7 bases of the junction unmatched. CDR1 and CDR2 from the germline V gene are LGHNA and YSLEER. The CDR3 contains 16 residues. The CDR3 region has the DNA TGCGCCAGCAGCCCCAAAGCGGGGGGAGTCACAGATACGCAGTATTTT. Protein sequence: CASSPKAGGVTDTQYF.

In nucleotides, the CDR3 is TGTGCCAGCAGCTTTAGGGGGCGAGGTAACACCGGGGAGCTGTTTTTT. It specifies CASSFRGRGNTGELFF. The chain couples TRBV7-2 to TRBJ2-2, with TRBD1 matching over 7 bases. The junction had 6 bases not matched to a gene; V was cut back by 3 bases and J by 2 bases. The germline CDR1 and CDR2 sequences are SGHTA and FQGNSA. The CDR3 has 16 residues. Variable domain in full (rest from reference TRBV7-2 and TRBJ2-2): GAGVSQSPSNKVTEKGKDVELRCDPISGHTALYWYRQSLGQGLEFLIYFQGNSAPDKSGLPSDRFSAERTGGSVSTLTIQRTQQEDSAVYLCASSFRGRGNTGELFFGEGSRLTVL.

The chain combines TRBV21-1 with TRBJ2-7; the D call TRBD2 from the table was never checked on the DNA. TRBV21-1 is assigned pseudogene status. The CDR3 loop spans 14 amino acids. For the CDR3, the DNA is TGTGCCAGCAGCATCTCCTCCGCGGGAGTCGAGCAGTACTTC. Protein sequence: CASSISSAGVEQYF.

This rearrangement joins TRBV12-5 to TRBJ1-3; no reliable D call. Looked up from germline, CDR1 is LGHNT and CDR2 is FRNRAP. V was cut by 0 bases and J by 0 bases, with 12 bases left in between. The CDR3 extends over 17 amino acids. CDR3 loop: CASGLVVQVYSGNTIYF. The CDR3 region has the DNA TGTGCTAGTGGTTTGGTAGTACAAGTGTACTCTGGAAACACCATATATTTT.

This chain links TRBV14 with TRBJ1-3, with D possibly TRBD1 on 5 matching bases. The CDR3 is made up of 14 amino acids. The V and J ends lost 4 bases and 7 bases respectively, with 14 bases between them. Germline-derived CDR1 and CDR2 are SGHDN and FVKESK. The CDR3 reads CASSREWGDNTIYF. For the CDR3, the DNA is TGTGCCAGCAGCCGTGAGTGGGGCGATAACACCATATATTTT.

The J gene is TRBJ1-2, the V gene TRBV28; TRBD1 might be the D (5 bases). This CDR3 has 14 residues. Germline values: CDR1 MDHEN, CDR2 SYDVKM. Deletions cut 11 bases from V and 0 bases from J, with 16 bases between. CDR3 sequence: CALARGPANYGYTF. Written as DNA, the CDR3 is TGTGCCCTTGCTAGGGGCCCGGCTAACTATGGCTACACCTTC.

This sequence joins TRBV28 and TRBJ1-5; D gene unclear. Trimming left V 5 bases short and J 4 bases short, with 15 bases between. The length of the CDR3 is 15 residues. Germline V lookup: CDR1 MDHEN, CDR2 SYDVKM. CDR3 sequence reads: CASSPTSGRNQPQHF. CDR3 bases: TGTGCCAGCAGTCCCACCTCGGGCAGAAATCAGCCCCAGCATTTT. Complete variable domain (other parts from reference TRBV28 and TRBJ1-5): DVKVTQSSRYLVKRTGEKVFLECVQDMDHENMFWYRQDPGLGLRLIYFSYDVKMKEKGDIPEGYSVSREKKERFSLILESASTNQTSMYLCASSPTSGRNQPQHFGDGTRLSIL.

The chain is built from TRBV28 and TRBJ1-1, with 8 bases matching TRBD1. V lost 5 bases, J lost 5 bases, and 10 bases stayed unmatched. CDR1 is MDHEN and CDR2 is SYDVKM in the germline V gene. The CDR3 length is 15 residues. The CDR3 spells CASSIPGTGGTEAFF. The CDR3 bases are TGTGCCAGCAGTATACCCGGGACAGGTGGAACTGAAGCTTTCTTT. The full variable domain, its missing parts supplied by reference TRBV28 and TRBJ1-1, is DVKVTQSSRYLVKRTGEKVFLECVQDMDHENMFWYRQDPGLGLRLIYFSYDVKMKEKGDIPEGYSVSREKKERFSLILESASTNQTSMYLCASSIPGTGGTEAFFGQGTRLTVV.

The chain carries TRBV7-8 and TRBJ1-3; D is possibly TRBD1 (5 bases). The CDR3 extends over 17 amino acids. The V and J ends lost 4 bases and 0 bases respectively, with 16 bases between them. Germline assignment: CDR1 SGHVS and CDR2 FQNEAQ. The CDR3 DNA reads TGTGCCAGCAGCTCAAACTCCGAAAGGGGCTCTGGAAACACCATATATTTT. Translation gives CASSSNSERGSGNTIYF.

The V and J genes are TRBV2 and TRBJ1-1; D is ambiguous. Germline CDR1 reads SNHLY; CDR2 reads FYNNEI. This CDR3 contains 12 residues. V was clipped by 3 bases and J by 8 bases, with 10 bases between them. CDR3 protein: CASSDWSREAFF. The CDR3 coding sequence is TGTGCCAGCAGTGATTGGTCCAGGGAAGCTTTCTTT.

The chain links TRBV4-1 to TRBJ1-1, with D perhaps matching TRBD1 (5 bases). V lost 3 bases and J lost 5, with 16 bases in between. Germline values: CDR1 MGHRA, CDR2 YSYEKL. The CDR3 is made up of 15 amino acids. The CDR3 spells CASSQGSGWRTEAFF. Written as DNA, the CDR3 is TGCGCCAGCAGCCAGGGGTCAGGGTGGAGAACTGAAGCTTTCTTT.

CDR3 in DNA: TGTGCCAGCAGTCCCGGTACGGGGGGAGATACGCAGTATTTT. This codes for CASSPGTGGDTQYF. The chain is built from TRBV6-5 and TRBJ2-3; 7 nucleotides agree with TRBD2. This CDR3 is built from 14 residues. Germline lookup yields CDR1 MNHEY and CDR2 SVGAGI. The V and J ends lost 5 bases and 5 bases, in that order; junction bases with no gene match: 7.

The chain carries TRBV19 and TRBJ1-2; D is possibly TRBD1 (6 bases). V gave up 6 bases and J gave up 3 bases, with 17 bases separating them. The germline gives CDR1 LNHDA, CDR2 SQIVND (reference sequence). The CDR3 contains 15 residues. As DNA, the CDR3 is TGTGCCAGTAGGGACAGCCCGGCTTATGACTATGGCTACACCTTC. Protein product: CASRDSPAYDYGYTF.

The chain links TRBV15 to TRBJ1-6, with D hard to call. CDR1 LNHNV and CDR2 YYDKDF come from the germline V gene (reference sequence). This CDR3 has 17 residues. The V end was cut by 0 bases, the J end by 0 bases, with 9 bases between. Here the CDR3 DNA reads TGTGCCACCAGCAGAGAGGCACCCAGCTCCTATAATTCACCCCTCCACTTT. Translation gives CATSREAPSSYNSPLHF.

This chain joins TRBV2 and TRBJ1-5, with D unresolved. The CDR3 totals 12 residues. Germline V gene sequence: CDR1 SNHLY, CDR2 FYNNEI. Trimming cost V 6 bases and J 5 bases, with 8 bases left between them. CDR3 sequence reads: CASRGTYQPQHF. CDR3 DNA sequence: TGTGCCAGCAGAGGAACATATCAGCCCCAGCATTTT.

In regard to this clone: Other DNA sequences in this sample translate to the same CDR3. The CDR3 spells CASSQETSGQPQHF. The CDR3 DNA follows: TGCGCCAGCAGCCAAGAAACGTCGGGCCAGCCCCAGCATTTT. The chain combines TRBV4-3 with TRBJ1-5, with unresolved D. CDR3 size: 14 residues. V was cut by 0 bases and J by 7 bases, with 10 bases left in between. Germline lookup yields CDR1 LGHNA and CDR2 YSLEER.